This T cell receptor (beta chain) emerged from a study of beta chain features in type 1 diabetes. Germline V CDR1 and CDR2: LGHNA, YSLEER. CDR3 length: 15 residues. Trimming removed 2 bases from V and 2 bases from J, with 13 bases in between. Notes on the study in general: Significant though moderate, a shortening of TCRB CDR3s appeared in all four CD4+ subsets of Type 1 diabetes patients.

This clone was found a few times. Its antigen is unidentified. Each of the CD4+ naive, central memory, regulatory and stem cell-like memory populations was sorted via CD45RO/CCR7/CD25/CD127/CD95/CD27. The entirety of the isolated RNA underwent reverse transcription, so expressed TCRB transcripts were sequenced. The protocol was immunoSEQ multiplex PCR, while the TCRdb copy is restricted to in-frame clones and leaves out a portion. The sample shows around 260,000 clones, roughly 21% of them seen only once. Sequencing was done on a sample of naive CD4+ T cells from blood. The rearrangement uses TRBV4-3 and TRBJ2-7, with a tentative D call TRBD1 (5 bases). This TCR came from a woman in her thirties or forties with type 1 diabetes. CDR3 amino acids: CASSQLRGKAYEQYF. CDR3 DNA sequence: TGCGCCAGCAGCCAATTAAGGGGAAAGGCCTACGAGCAGTACTTC.